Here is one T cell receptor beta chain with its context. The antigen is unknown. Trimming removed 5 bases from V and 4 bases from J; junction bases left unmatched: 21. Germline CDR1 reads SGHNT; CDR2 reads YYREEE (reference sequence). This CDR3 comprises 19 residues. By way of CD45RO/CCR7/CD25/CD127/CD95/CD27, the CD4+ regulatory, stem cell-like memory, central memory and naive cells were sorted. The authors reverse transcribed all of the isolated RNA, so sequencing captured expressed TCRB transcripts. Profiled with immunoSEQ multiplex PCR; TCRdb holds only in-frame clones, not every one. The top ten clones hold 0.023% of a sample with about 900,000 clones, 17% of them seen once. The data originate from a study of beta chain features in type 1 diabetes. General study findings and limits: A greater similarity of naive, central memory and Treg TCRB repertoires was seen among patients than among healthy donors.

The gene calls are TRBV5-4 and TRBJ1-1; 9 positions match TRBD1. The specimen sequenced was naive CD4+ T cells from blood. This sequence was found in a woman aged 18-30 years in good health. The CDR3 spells CASRRDGGTGWFLGTEAFF. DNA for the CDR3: TGTGCCAGCAGGAGAGATGGCGGGACAGGGTGGTTTTTGGGCACTGAAGCTTTCTTT.